This note documents a single T cell receptor beta chain sequence. What it recognizes is unknown. The CDR3 contains 22 residues. V was clipped by 0 bases and J by 0 bases; unmatched bases: 20. The germline V gene encodes CDR1 LGHNT and CDR2 FRNRAP. These data originate in a study of T-cell reconstitution after alpha-beta-depleted transplantation in children. The study, taken as a whole, reports: At day 60, the high TCRbeta diversity found in some patients originated from recipient T cells and thymic progenitors that had survived. About two months after transplant, alpha-beta T cells reportedly came from several hundred expanded graft clones.

The library targeted TCRbeta and was prepared with unique molecular identifiers. TCRdb passed the PCR reads through MiXCR, listing each CDR3 protein once. The sample lists 700,000 to 850,000 distinct CDR3 sequences, roughly 15% occurring once. This chain uses TRBV12-5 with TRBJ2-1, with TRBD2 matching over 7 bases. This clonotype was sampled from a male patient younger than 18 who had a stem cell transplant for acute lymphoblastic leukemia, so the T cells may come from the graft donor. Sample: PBMCs, mostly from graft donor cells, taken 360 days after TCRalphabeta/CD19-depleted stem cell transplant. CDR3 DNA: TGTGCTAGTGGTTTGGTAGTCGGCGGGCTAGCGGTTTTCACAAGCTCCTACAATGAGCAGTTCTTC. It encodes CASGLVVGGLAVFTSSYNEQFF. Together with reference TRBV12-5 and TRBJ2-1, the CDR3 gives the full variable domain: DARVTQTPRHKVTEMGQEVTMRCQPILGHNTVFWYRQTMMQGLELLAYFRNRAPLDDSGMPKDRFSAEMPDATLATLKIQPSEPRDSAVYFCASGLVVGGLAVFTSSYNEQFFGPGTRLTVL.